Below are 28 T cell receptor beta chains sequenced from a single sample in a study of blood T cell repertoires in COVID-19. Sequencing was performed with immunoSEQ multiplex PCR; in TCRdb, only in-frame clones are kept and a portion is missing. The table lists about 250,000 clones, about 82% of them singletons. Sequenced material: peripheral blood. These receptors came from a woman of 80 years or more with COVID-19, enrolled during active disease.

This chain links TRBV6-1 with TRBJ2-2; 7 bases map to TRBD1. The germline V gene has CDR1 MNHNS and CDR2 SASEGT. With 1 base clipped from V and 6 bases from J, the junction kept 8 bases outside the gene matches. The CDR3 runs to 16 residues. For the CDR3, the DNA is TGTGCCAGCAGTGAAGTTCGACAGGGAGTCCCCGGGGAGCTGTTTTTT. Translation gives CASSEVRQGVPGELFF.

The chain is built from TRBV5-1 and TRBJ1-1, with D perhaps TRBD1 (6 bases). Germline V CDR1 and CDR2: SGHRS, YFSETQ. V was shortened by 6 bases and J by 1 base, with 13 bases between the two germline ends. CDR3 size: 14 residues. In DNA form, the CDR3 reads TGCGCCAGCATTTCAGGGGTGGGGAACACTGAAGCTTTCTTT. Translated: CASISGVGNTEAFF.

This rearrangement joins TRBV6-5 to TRBJ1-1; TRBD1 matches 11 bases. The germline V gene has CDR1 MNHEY and CDR2 SVGAGI. V dropped 0 bases and J dropped 13; count of bases not matched to a gene: 7. This CDR3 has 14 residues. The chain's CDR3 is CASSYSTIGTGGFF. The CDR3 nucleotides are TGTGCCAGCAGTTACTCGACAATCGGGACAGGGGGTTTCTTT.

The chain employs TRBV14 and TRBJ2-3; 9 bases agree with TRBD1. The CDR3 spans 16 residues. V shed 5 bases, J shed 4 bases, and the junction held 10 bases outside the gene matches. Per the germline V gene, CDR1 is SGHDN and CDR2 is FVKESK. Here the CDR3 DNA reads TGTGCCAGCAGCACCCACCGTGGACAGGGGCCAGATACGCAGTATTTT. Its protein is CASSTHRGQGPDTQYF.

V and J are TRBV12-3 or TRBV12-4 and TRBJ1-5, with unresolved D. The CDR3 sequence is 12 residues long. V was clipped by 3 bases and J by 4 bases, with 4 bases between them. The chain's CDR3 is CASSFLNQPQHF. CDR3 nucleotide sequence: TGTGCCAGCAGTTTTCTTAATCAGCCCCAGCATTTT.

The chain employs TRBV28 and TRBJ1-5; D gene uncertain. V lost 1 base to trimming and J lost 2 bases, with 9 bases between them. Germline V CDR1 and CDR2: MDHEN, SYDVKM. The CDR3 is made up of 15 amino acids. CDR3 DNA sequence: TGTGCCAGCAGTTTATCGCCTCAGGGCAATCAGCCCCAGCATTTT. Protein: CASSLSPQGNQPQHF.

This clone was observed a handful of times. The gene calls are TRBV3-1 (or the pseudogene TRBV3-2) and TRBJ1-3; D not certain. CDR1 is LGHDT and CDR2 is YNNKEL in the germline V gene (reference sequence). The germline V and J ends were trimmed by 3 bases and 8 bases, with 11 bases remaining between them. The CDR3 contains 13 residues. DNA for the CDR3: TGTGCCAGCAGCCAGCCGAACGAGGACACCATATATTTT. It encodes CASSQPNEDTIYF.

V gene TRBV5-1 combines with J gene TRBJ1-1; weak D call: TRBD1 (5 bases). CDR1 and CDR2 from the germline V gene are SGHRS and YFSETQ. CDR3 size: 14 residues. V was cut by 3 bases and J by 4 bases, with 13 bases left in between. For the CDR3, the DNA is TGCGCCAGCAGCTGGATGGGGGGAGGCACTGAAGCTTTCTTT. Its translation: CASSWMGGGTEAFF.

The V gene is TRBV6-5, the J gene TRBJ1-1; D possibly corresponds to TRBD1 (6 bases). Looked up from germline, CDR1 is MNHEY and CDR2 is SVGAGI. Trimming took 5 bases from V and 0 from J, leaving 13 bases between them. The length of the CDR3 is 15 residues. The CDR3 sequence is CASSIQGYVNTEAFF. CDR3 nucleotide sequence: TGTGCCAGCAGTATACAGGGTTACGTGAACACTGAAGCTTTCTTT.

The chain employs TRBV6-1 and TRBJ2-1; 11 bases agree with TRBD2. V was pared by 0 bases and J by 4 bases, with 2 bases of the junction left unmatched. The CDR3 spans 16 residues. Germline V gene data show CDR1 as MNHNS and CDR2 as SASEGT. For the CDR3, the DNA is TGTGCCAGCAGTGAAGCGCTAGCGGGGGGATACAATGAGCAGTTCTTC. Its translation: CASSEALAGGYNEQFF.

This chain uses TRBV6-5 with TRBJ1-6; perhaps TRBD1 as D (6 bases). The ends were cut back, 6 bases at V and 8 bases at J, with 8 bases in the middle. Germline-derived CDR1 and CDR2 are MNHEY and SVGAGI. The CDR3 covers 12 residues. In nucleotides, the CDR3 is TGTGCCAGCAGACAGGGTTATTCACCCCTCCACTTT. Its translation: CASRQGYSPLHF.

CDR3 protein: CASHRGGPNTEAFF. CDR3 DNA: TGCGCCAGCCACAGGGGTGGCCCGAACACTGAAGCTTTCTTT. This sequence joins TRBV5-1 and TRBJ1-1; 7 bases fit TRBD1. The J segment lost 1 base and the V segment lost 7 bases, leaving 7 bases of the junction unmatched. Germline loops: CDR1 SGHRS, CDR2 YFSETQ. This CDR3 comprises 14 residues.

The V gene is TRBV5-1, the J gene TRBJ1-1; D remains ambiguous. CDR1 and CDR2 (germline): SGHRS, YFSETQ. This CDR3 has 13 amino acids. V was trimmed by 3 bases and J by 1 base, leaving 7 bases between them. The CDR3 DNA follows: TGCGCCAGCAGCTCCCCAGGGAACACTGAAGCTTTCTTT. Amino acids: CASSSPGNTEAFF.

This chain connects TRBV5-1 to TRBJ2-7, with 8 bases matching TRBD1. Trimming at V came to 3 bases and at J to 6 bases, leaving 8 bases not matched to a gene. Germline CDR1 SGHRS, CDR2 YFSETQ. The CDR3 loop spans 14 amino acids. This CDR3 is CASSSGQAIGEQYF. Here the CDR3 DNA reads TGCGCCAGCAGCTCGGGACAGGCGATAGGCGAGCAGTACTTC.

This chain connects TRBV19 to TRBJ1-1; D might be TRBD1 (6 bases). V was shortened by 3 bases and J by 4 bases, with 12 bases between the two germline ends. The germline V gene encodes CDR1 LNHDA and CDR2 SQIVND (reference sequence). The length of the CDR3 is 14 residues. This chain's CDR3 is CASSIGQRFTEAFF. As DNA, the CDR3 is TGTGCCAGTAGTATCGGACAGCGGTTCACTGAAGCTTTCTTT.

This chain joins TRBV27 and TRBJ2-7; 9 positions agree with TRBD1. Germline CDR1 reads MNHEY; CDR2 reads SMNVEV (reference sequence). The ends lost 6 bases at V and 6 bases at J; junction bases unmatched: 6. This CDR3 region has 13 residues. The CDR3 spells CASRIQGAGEQYF. CDR3 DNA: TGTGCCAGCAGGATACAGGGGGCTGGCGAGCAGTACTTC.

This clone was detected only once. The V gene is TRBV14, the J gene TRBJ2-1, with D possibly being TRBD1 (5 bases). The CDR3 runs 16 residues. The germline V and J ends were trimmed by 1 base and 5 bases, with 15 bases remaining between them. Per the germline V gene, CDR1 is SGHDN and CDR2 is FVKESK. The CDR3 spells CASSQGMQGNNNEQFF. The CDR3, as DNA: TGTGCCAGCAGCCAAGGTATGCAGGGCAACAACAATGAGCAGTTCTTC.

This rearrangement joins TRBV24-1 to TRBJ1-1; D ambiguous. The CDR3 has 13 amino acids. V was shortened by 5 bases and J by 5 bases, with 11 bases between the two germline ends. Germline V gene lookup returns CDR1 KGHDR and CDR2 SFDVKD. CDR3 DNA: TGTGCCACCAGTGGCAGGATTGGGACTGAAGCTTTCTTT. Protein: CATSGRIGTEAFF.

This chain joins TRBV11-2 and TRBJ1-3; TRBD1 might be the D (6 bases). The CDR3 has 16 amino acids. Germline CDR1 reads SGHAT; CDR2 reads FQNNGV. V lost 6 bases and J 3 bases, leaving 18 bases between the germline ends. Here the CDR3 DNA reads TGTGCCAGCAGTAAAGAAAACAGGGAACTTGGAAACACCATATATTTT. Its protein product is CASSKENRELGNTIYF.

The gene calls are TRBV28 and TRBJ1-2, with 8 nucleotides matching TRBD1. With V trimmed by 6 bases and J by 2 bases, 5 bases remained unmatched. The CDR3 extends over 14 amino acids. Germline V gene data show CDR1 as MDHEN and CDR2 as SYDVKM. For the CDR3, the DNA is TGTGCCAGCAGGAAACAGGGGGTGAACTATGGCTACACCTTC. Translated: CASRKQGVNYGYTF.

This clone was counted between two and nine times. The chain employs TRBV15 and TRBJ2-3; D might be TRBD2 (5 bases). Looked up from germline, CDR1 is LNHNV and CDR2 is YYDKDF (reference sequence). Deletions cut 3 bases from V and 2 bases from J, with 12 bases between. The CDR3 extends over 15 amino acids. The CDR3 loop is CATSRDGLNTDTQYF. CDR3 nucleotide sequence: TGTGCCACCAGCAGGGATGGACTTAACACAGATACGCAGTATTTT.

The chain combines TRBV4-2 with TRBJ2-1; 7 nucleotides agree with TRBD2. Trimming cost V 0 bases and J 4 bases; bases outside gene matches: 12. Germline CDR1 is LGHNA and CDR2 is YNFKEQ. The CDR3 consists of 18 residues. CDR3 DNA sequence: TGTGCCAGCAGCCAAGAAGGCGGGGGAACCGTGACTTACAATGAGCAGTTCTTC. Protein product: CASSQEGGGTVTYNEQFF.

The CDR3 bases are TGTGCCAGCCGCCGCGGGAGGAACGAGCAGTACGTC. Amino acid sequence: CASRRGRNEQYV. The chain links TRBV11-2 to TRBJ2-7; 8 nucleotides align to TRBD2. Trimming removed 8 bases from V and 5 bases from J; junction bases left unmatched: 5. This CDR3 has 12 amino acids. The germline V gene has CDR1 SGHAT and CDR2 FQNNGV.

The gene calls are TRBV2 and TRBJ2-5; the match to TRBD2 covers 12 bases. The V and J ends lost 8 bases and 5 bases, in that order; junction bases with no gene match: 15. CDR1 and CDR2 from the germline V gene are SNHLY and FYNNEI. The CDR3 spans 17 residues. Here the CDR3 DNA reads TGTGCCAGCTCTCTTCTCAGGCAGCTAGCGGGGGGGGAGACCCAGTACTTC. As protein: CASSLLRQLAGGETQYF.

V gene TRBV7-2 combines with J gene TRBJ1-6; the match to TRBD1 covers 8 bases. V dropped 1 base and J dropped 0; count of bases not matched to a gene: 8. The V gene's germline CDR1 is SGHTA and CDR2 FQGNSA. The CDR3 contains 19 residues. CDR3 amino acids: CASSLGAGGMSSYNSPLHF. The CDR3 DNA follows: TGTGCCAGCAGCTTAGGGGCAGGGGGCATGAGCTCCTATAATTCACCCCTCCACTTT.

This chain joins TRBV6-6 and TRBJ2-2, with TRBD1 matching 10 bases. The CDR3 spans 14 residues. CDR1 MNHNY and CDR2 SVGAGI come from the germline V gene (reference sequence). Trimming cost V 2 bases and J 11 bases; bases outside gene matches: 5. The CDR3 loop reads CASSYTGQGVELFF. In DNA, the CDR3 is TGTGCCAGCAGTTACACCGGACAGGGGGTTGAGCTGTTTTTT.

This clone was recorded a few times. The chain carries TRBV3-1 (or the pseudogene TRBV3-2) and TRBJ2-1, with 9 bases fitting TRBD2. Germline trimming cut 4 bases from V and 10 bases from J; bases unmatched to any gene: 11. Germline-derived CDR1 and CDR2 are LGHDT and YNNKEL (reference sequence). This CDR3 spans 15 amino acids. CDR3 in amino acids: CASSPVRGGAREQFF. DNA for the CDR3: TGTGCCAGCAGCCCTGTCCGCGGGGGGGCACGGGAGCAGTTCTTC.

The DNA for the CDR3 is TGCGCCAGCAGCCTGGCCCCTAGCGGCCTCGGCAATGAGCAGTTCTTC. This gives the protein CASSLAPSGLGNEQFF. The gene calls are TRBV5-1 and TRBJ2-1; 7 positions agree with TRBD2. V was clipped by 4 bases and J by 6 bases; unmatched bases: 13. This CDR3 region has 16 residues. CDR1 and CDR2 from the germline V gene are SGHRS and YFSETQ.